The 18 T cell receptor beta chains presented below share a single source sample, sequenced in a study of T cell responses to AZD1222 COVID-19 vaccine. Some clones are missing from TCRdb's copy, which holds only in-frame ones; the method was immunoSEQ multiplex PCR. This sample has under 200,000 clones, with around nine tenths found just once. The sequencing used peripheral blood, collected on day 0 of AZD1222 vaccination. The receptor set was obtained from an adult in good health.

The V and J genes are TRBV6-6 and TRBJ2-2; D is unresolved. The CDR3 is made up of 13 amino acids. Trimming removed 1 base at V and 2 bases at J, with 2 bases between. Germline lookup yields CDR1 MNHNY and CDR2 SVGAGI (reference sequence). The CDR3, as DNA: TGTGCCAGCAGTTACTTCAACACCGGGGAGCTGTTTTTT. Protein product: CASSYFNTGELFF.

CDR3 nucleotide sequence: TGTGCCAGCAGCTTGGTTCGGGGGCGCGGGAAGAACACTGAAGCTTTCTTT. This sequence encodes CASSLVRGRGKNTEAFF. The V gene is TRBV5-6, the J gene TRBJ1-1; possible D gene TRBD1, 6 bases. Trimming left V 0 bases short and J 1 base short, with 16 bases between. This CDR3 has 17 residues. The germline CDR1 and CDR2 sequences are SGHDT and YYEEEE. The full variable domain, rest sourced from reference TRBV5-6 and TRBJ1-1, is DAGVTQSPTHLIKTRGQQVTLRCSPKSGHDTVSWYQQALGQGPQFIFQYYEEEERQRGNFPDRFSGHQFPNYSSELNVNALLLGDSALYLCASSLVRGRGKNTEAFFGQGTRLTVV.

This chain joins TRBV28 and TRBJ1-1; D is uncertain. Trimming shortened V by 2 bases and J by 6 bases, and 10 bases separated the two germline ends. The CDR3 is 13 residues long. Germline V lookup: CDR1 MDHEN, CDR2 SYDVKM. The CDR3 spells CASSLLLVAEAFF. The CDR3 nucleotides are TGTGCCAGCAGTTTACTTTTGGTGGCTGAAGCTTTCTTT.

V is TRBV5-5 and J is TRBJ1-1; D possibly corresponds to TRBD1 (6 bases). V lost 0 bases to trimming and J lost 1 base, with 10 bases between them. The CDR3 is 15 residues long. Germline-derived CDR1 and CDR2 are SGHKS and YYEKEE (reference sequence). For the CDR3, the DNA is TGTGCCAGCAGCTTGGAGGGGGTAGCGAACACTGAAGCTTTCTTT. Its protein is CASSLEGVANTEAFF.

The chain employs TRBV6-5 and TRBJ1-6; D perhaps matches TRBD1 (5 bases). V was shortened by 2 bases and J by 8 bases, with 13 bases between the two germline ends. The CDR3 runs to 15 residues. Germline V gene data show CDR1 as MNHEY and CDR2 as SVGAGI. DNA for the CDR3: TGTGCCAGCAGTTACAGTCAGGGAACCCATTCACCCCTCCACTTT. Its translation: CASSYSQGTHSPLHF.

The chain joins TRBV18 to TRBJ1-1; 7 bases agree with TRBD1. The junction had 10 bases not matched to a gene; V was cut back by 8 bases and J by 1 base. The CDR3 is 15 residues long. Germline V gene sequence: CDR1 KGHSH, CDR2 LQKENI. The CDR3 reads CASQRSGQENTEAFF. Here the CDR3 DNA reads TGTGCCAGCCAACGATCAGGACAGGAGAACACTGAAGCTTTCTTT.

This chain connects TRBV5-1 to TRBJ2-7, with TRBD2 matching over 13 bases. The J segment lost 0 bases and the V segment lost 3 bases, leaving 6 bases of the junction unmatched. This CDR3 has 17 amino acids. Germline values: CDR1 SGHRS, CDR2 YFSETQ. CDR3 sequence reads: CASSWTSGRVYSYEQYF. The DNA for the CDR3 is TGCGCCAGCAGCTGGACTAGCGGGAGAGTCTACTCCTACGAGCAGTACTTC.

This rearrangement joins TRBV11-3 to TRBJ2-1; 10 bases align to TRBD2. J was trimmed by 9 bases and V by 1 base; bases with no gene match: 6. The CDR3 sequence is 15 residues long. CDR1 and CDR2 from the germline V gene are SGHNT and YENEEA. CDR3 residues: CASSLAHGLAVEQFF. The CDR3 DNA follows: TGTGCCAGCAGCTTAGCCCACGGACTAGCGGTTGAGCAGTTCTTC.

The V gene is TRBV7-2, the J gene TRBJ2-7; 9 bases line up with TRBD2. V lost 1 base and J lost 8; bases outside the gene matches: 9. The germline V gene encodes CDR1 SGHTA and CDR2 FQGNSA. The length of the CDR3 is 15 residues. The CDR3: CASSLELSGSKKQYF. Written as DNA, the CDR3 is TGTGCCAGCAGCTTAGAGCTTAGCGGGAGTAAAAAGCAGTACTTC.

CDR3 sequence reads: CASSLSGLNTEAFF. CDR3 nucleotide sequence: TGTGCCAGCAGTTTATCAGGGCTCAACACTGAAGCTTTCTTT. This chain links TRBV27 with TRBJ1-1; D is uncertain. Trimming removed 0 bases from V and 2 bases from J, with 7 bases in between. Germline V CDR1 and CDR2: MNHEY, SMNVEV (reference sequence). The length of the CDR3 is 14 residues.

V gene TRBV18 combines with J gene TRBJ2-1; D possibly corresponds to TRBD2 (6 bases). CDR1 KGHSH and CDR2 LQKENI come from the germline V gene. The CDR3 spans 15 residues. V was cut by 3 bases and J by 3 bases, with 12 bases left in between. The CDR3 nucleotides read TGTGCCAGCTCACCCCAGGAGGGAAGCTACAATGAGCAGTTCTTC. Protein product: CASSPQEGSYNEQFF.

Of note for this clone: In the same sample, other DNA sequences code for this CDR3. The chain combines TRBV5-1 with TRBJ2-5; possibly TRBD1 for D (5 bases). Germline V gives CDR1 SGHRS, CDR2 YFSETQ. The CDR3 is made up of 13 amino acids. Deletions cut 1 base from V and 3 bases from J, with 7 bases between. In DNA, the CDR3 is TGCGCCAGCAGCTTGACAGGAAAAGAGACCCAGTACTTC. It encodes CASSLTGKETQYF.

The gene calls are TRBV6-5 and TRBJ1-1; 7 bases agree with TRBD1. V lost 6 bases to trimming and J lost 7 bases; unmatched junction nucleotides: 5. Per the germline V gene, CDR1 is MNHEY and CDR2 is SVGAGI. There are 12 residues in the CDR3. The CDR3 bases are TGTGCCAGCAGCTGGGGACAGCTTGAAGCTTTCTTT. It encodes CASSWGQLEAFF.

For the CDR3, the DNA is TGTGCCAGCAGTGAACCGGGACAGGGGTCCTACAATGAGCAGTTCTTC. Its protein is CASSEPGQGSYNEQFF. The chain combines TRBV6-1 with TRBJ2-1; the match to TRBD1 covers 10 bases. CDR3 length equals 16 residues. V shed 2 bases, J shed 1 base, and the junction held 2 bases outside the gene matches. Germline V gene data show CDR1 as MNHNS and CDR2 as SASEGT.

CDR3 coding DNA: TGTGCCAGCAGCCGCTCGGGGTATCCGACCGGGGAGCTGTTTTTT. Amino acid sequence: CASSRSGYPTGELFF. The chain joins TRBV3-1 (or the pseudogene TRBV3-2) to TRBJ2-2; TRBD2 is a possible D gene (5 bases). Trimming removed 4 bases at V and 5 bases at J, with 14 bases between. CDR3 length: 15 residues. Germline V gives CDR1 LGHDT, CDR2 YNNKEL (reference sequence).

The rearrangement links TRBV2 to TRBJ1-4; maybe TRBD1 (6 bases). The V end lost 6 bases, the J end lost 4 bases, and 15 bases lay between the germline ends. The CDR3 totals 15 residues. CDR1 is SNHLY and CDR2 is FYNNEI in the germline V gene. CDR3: CASSSTGILNEKLFF. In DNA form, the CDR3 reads TGTGCCAGCAGCAGCACAGGGATCCTTAATGAAAAACTGTTTTTT.

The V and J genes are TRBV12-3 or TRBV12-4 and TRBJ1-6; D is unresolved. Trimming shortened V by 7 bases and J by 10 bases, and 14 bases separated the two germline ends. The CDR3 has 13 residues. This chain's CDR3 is CASTLGSGSPLHF. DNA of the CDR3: TGTGCCAGCACCCTAGGGTCAGGATCACCCCTCCACTTT.

The CDR3 protein is CASSYGGTPRGAFF. The CDR3 bases are TGTGCCAGCAGTTATGGCGGAACACCCCGGGGGGCTTTCTTT. V and J are TRBV6-2 or TRBV6-3 and TRBJ1-1; perhaps TRBD1 as D (5 bases). The CDR3 is made up of 14 amino acids. Germline loops: CDR1 MNHEY, CDR2 SVGEGT. The ends were cut back, 3 bases at V and 11 bases at J, with 19 bases in the middle.